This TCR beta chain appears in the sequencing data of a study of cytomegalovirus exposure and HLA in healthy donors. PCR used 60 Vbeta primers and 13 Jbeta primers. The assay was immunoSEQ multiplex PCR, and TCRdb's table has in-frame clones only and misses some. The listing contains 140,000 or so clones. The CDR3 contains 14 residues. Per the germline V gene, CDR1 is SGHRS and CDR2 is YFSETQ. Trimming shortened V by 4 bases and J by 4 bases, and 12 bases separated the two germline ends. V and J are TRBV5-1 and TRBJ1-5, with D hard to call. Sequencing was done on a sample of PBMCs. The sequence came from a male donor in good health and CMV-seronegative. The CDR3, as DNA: TGCGCCAGCAGCCCCCTTTCTCTTAATCAGCCCCAGCATTTT. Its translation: CASSPLSLNQPQHF.